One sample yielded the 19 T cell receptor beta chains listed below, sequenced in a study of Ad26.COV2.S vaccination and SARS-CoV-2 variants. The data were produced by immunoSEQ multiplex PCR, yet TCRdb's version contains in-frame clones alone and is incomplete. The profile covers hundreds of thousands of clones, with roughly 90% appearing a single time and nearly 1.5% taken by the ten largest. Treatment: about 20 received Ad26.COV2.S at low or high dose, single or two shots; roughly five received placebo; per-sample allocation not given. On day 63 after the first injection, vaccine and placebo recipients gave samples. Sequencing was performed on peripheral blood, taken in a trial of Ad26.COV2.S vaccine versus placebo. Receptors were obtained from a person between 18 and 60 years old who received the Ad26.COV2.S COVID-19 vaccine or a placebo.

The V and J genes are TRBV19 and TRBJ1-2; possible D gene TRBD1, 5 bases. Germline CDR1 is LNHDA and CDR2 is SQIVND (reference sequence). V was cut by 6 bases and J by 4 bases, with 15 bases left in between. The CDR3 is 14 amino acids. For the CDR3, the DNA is TGTGCCAGTAGCCCTGGACACCGACTCTATGGCTACACCTTC. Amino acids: CASSPGHRLYGYTF.

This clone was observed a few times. CDR3 amino acids: CASSFHRDQETQYF. CDR3 nucleotides: TGTGCCAGCAGTTTCCACCGGGACCAAGAGACCCAGTACTTC. The chain is built from TRBV25-1 and TRBJ2-5; D is ambiguous. V was cut by 5 bases and J by 0 bases, with 10 bases left in between. The CDR3 has 14 amino acids. From germline, CDR1 is MGHDK and CDR2 SYGVNS.

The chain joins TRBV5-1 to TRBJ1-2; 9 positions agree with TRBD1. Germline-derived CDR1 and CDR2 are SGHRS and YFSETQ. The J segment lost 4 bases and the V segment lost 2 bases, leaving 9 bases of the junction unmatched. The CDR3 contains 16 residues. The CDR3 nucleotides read TGCGCCAGCAGCTTAGGGACAGGGTATTCAGTCTATGGCTACACCTTC. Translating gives CASSLGTGYSVYGYTF. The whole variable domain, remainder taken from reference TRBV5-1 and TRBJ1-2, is KAGVTQTPRYLIKTRGQQVTLSCSPISGHRSVSWYQQTPGQGLQFLFEYFSETQRNKGNFPGRFSGRQFSNSRSEMNVSTLELGDSALYLCASSLGTGYSVYGYTFGSGTRLTVV.

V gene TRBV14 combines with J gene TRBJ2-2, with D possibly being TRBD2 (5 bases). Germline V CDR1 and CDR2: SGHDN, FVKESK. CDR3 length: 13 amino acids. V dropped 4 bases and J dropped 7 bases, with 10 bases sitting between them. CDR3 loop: CASSPGGFGELFF. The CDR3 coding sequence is TGTGCCAGCAGCCCAGGAGGCTTCGGGGAGCTGTTTTTT.

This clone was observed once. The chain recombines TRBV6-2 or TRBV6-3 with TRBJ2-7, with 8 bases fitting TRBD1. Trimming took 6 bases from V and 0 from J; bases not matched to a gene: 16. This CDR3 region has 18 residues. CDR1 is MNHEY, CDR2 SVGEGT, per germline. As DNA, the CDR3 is TGTGCCAGCAGCTCACGTACCTGGGGACAGGTAAGCTCCTACGAGCAGTACTTC. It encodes CASSSRTWGQVSSYEQYF.

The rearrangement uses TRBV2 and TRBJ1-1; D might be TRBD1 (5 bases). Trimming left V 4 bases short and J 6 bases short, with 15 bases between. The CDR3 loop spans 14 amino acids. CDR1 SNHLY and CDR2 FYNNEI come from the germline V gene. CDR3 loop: CASSARGPSPEAFF. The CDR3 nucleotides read TGTGCCAGCAGTGCACGGGGCCCTTCCCCTGAAGCTTTCTTT. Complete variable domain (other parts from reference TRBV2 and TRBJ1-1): EPEVTQTPSHQVTQMGQEVILRCVPISNHLYFYWYRQILGQKVEFLVSFYNNEISEKSEIFDDQFSVERPDGSNFTLKIRSTKLEDSAMYFCASSARGPSPEAFFGQGTRLTVV.

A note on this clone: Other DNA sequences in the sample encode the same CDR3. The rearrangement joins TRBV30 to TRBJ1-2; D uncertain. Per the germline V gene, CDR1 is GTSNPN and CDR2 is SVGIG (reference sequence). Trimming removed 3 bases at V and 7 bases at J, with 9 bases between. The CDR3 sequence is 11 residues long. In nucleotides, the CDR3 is TGTGCCTGGAGCGCCCTAGGTGGCTACACCTTC. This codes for CAWSALGGYTF.

The CDR3 sequence: CASSPGKETQYF. The CDR3 DNA sequence: TGTGCCAGCAGCCCAGGGAAAGAGACCCAGTACTTC. The chain recombines TRBV7-2 with TRBJ2-5; a possible D gene is TRBD1 (5 bases). Germline V gene sequence: CDR1 SGHTA, CDR2 FQGNSA. CDR3 size: 12 residues. The V and J ends lost 5 bases and 3 bases respectively, with 7 bases between them.

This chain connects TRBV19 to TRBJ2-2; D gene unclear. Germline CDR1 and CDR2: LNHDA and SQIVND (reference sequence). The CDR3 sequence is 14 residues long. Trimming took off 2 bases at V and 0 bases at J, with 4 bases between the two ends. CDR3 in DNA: TGTGCCAGTAGTATACGGCCGAACACCGGGGAGCTGTTTTTT. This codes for CASSIRPNTGELFF.

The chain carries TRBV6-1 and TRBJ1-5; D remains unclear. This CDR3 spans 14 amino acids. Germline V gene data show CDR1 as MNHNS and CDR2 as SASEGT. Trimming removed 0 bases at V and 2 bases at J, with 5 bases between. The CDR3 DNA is TGTGCCAGCAGTGAAGCTCTGCGCAATCAGCCCCAGCATTTT. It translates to CASSEALRNQPQHF.

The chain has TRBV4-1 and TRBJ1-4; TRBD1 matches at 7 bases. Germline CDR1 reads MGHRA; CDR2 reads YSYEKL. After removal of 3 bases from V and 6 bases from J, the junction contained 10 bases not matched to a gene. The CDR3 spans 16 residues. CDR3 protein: CASSHPPQGGDEKLFF. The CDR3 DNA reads TGCGCCAGCAGCCACCCCCCCCAGGGGGGAGATGAAAAACTGTTTTTT.

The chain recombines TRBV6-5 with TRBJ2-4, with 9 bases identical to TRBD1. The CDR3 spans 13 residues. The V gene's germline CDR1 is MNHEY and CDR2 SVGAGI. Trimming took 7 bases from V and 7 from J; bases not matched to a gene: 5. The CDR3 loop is CASKPDRGNIQYF. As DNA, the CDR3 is TGTGCCAGCAAACCCGACAGGGGGAACATTCAGTACTTC.

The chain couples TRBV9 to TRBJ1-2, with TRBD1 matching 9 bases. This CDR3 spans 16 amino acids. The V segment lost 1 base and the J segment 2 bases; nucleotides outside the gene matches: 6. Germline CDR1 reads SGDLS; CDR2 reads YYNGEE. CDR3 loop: CASSVSGTGPNYGYTF. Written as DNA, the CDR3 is TGTGCCAGCAGCGTATCCGGGACAGGGCCGAACTATGGCTACACCTTC.

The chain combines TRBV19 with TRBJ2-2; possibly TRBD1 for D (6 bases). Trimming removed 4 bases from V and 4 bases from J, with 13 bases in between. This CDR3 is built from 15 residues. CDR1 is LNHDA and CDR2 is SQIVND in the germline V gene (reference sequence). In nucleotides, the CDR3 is TGTGCCAGTAGTAGTTACAGGGAGATCACCGGGGAGCTGTTTTTT. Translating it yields CASSSYREITGELFF.

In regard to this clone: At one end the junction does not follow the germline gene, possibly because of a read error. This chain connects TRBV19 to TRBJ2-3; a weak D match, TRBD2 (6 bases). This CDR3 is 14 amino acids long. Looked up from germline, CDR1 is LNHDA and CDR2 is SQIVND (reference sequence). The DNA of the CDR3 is TGTGCCAGTAGGATAGTAGCGGATGGGGGGACGCAGTATTTT. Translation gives CASRIVADGGTQYF. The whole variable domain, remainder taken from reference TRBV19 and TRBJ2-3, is DGGITQSPKYLFRKEGQNVTLSCEQNLNHDAMYWYRQDPGQGLRLIYYSQIVNDFQKGDIAEGYSVSREKKESFPLTVTSAQKNPTAFYLCASRIVADGGTQYFGPGTRLTVL.

The CDR3 here is CATRRDRVNMNTEAFF. The CDR3 DNA sequence: TGTGCCACCCGCCGGGACAGGGTTAACATGAACACTGAAGCTTTCTTT. The genes are TRBV19 and TRBJ1-1; 9 bases fit TRBD1. V was clipped by 10 bases and J by 0 bases; unmatched bases: 12. The CDR3 runs to 16 residues. Looked up from germline, CDR1 is LNHDA and CDR2 is SQIVND (reference sequence).

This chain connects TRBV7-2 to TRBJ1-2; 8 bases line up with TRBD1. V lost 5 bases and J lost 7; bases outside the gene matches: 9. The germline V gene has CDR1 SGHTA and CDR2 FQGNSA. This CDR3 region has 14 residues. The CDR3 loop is CASSPADRGRGYTF. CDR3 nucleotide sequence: TGTGCCAGCAGCCCGGCAGACAGGGGACGTGGCTACACCTTC.

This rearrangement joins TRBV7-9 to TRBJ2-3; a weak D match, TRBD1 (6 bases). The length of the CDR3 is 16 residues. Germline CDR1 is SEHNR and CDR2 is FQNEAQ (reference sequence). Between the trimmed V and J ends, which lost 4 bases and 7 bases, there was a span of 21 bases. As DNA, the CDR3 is TGTGCCAGCAGCTACGGACAGCTAATAGGGGAGTATACGCAGTATTTT. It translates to CASSYGQLIGEYTQYF. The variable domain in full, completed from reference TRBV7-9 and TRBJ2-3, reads DTGVSQNPRHKITKRGQNVTFRCDPISEHNRLYWYRQTLGQGPEFLTYFQNEAQLEKSRLLSDRFSAERPKGSFSTLEIQRTEQGDSAMYLCASSYGQLIGEYTQYFGPGTRLTVL.

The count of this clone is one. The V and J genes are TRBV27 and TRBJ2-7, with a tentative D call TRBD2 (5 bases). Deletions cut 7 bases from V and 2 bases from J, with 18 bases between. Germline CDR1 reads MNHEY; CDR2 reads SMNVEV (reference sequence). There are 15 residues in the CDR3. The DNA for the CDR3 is TGTGCCAGCACTCCCTTGGGCGGGTCGACCTACGAGCAGTACTTC. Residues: CASTPLGGSTYEQYF.